This T cell receptor beta chain is drawn from a study of post-analysis software for immune sequencing data. Study-wide context: Relapsing-remitting, secondary progressive and progressive-relapsing forms made up the multiple sclerosis disease courses.

The study, taken as a whole, reports: Multiple sclerosis patients had significantly lower normalized Chao1 diversity than controls. Four to six TRBV segments were more frequent in patients than controls; TRBV5-6, TRBV5-1 and TRBV20-1 belonged to this group.

This clonotype was recorded a few times. What it recognizes is unknown. TCR beta cDNA libraries had unique molecular identifiers. Input of roughly 1 to 11 million T cells yielded 550,000 or so cDNA molecules. TCRdb re-analysed the PCR reads in MiXCR, keeping a single row per CDR3 protein. The data show about 500,000 distinct CDR3 sequences, with roughly 45% seen just once and about 12% held by the top ten. There are 16 residues in the CDR3. Germline lookup yields CDR1 SEHNR and CDR2 FQNEAQ (reference sequence). V was trimmed by 6 bases and J by 0 bases, leaving 18 bases between them. The material sequenced was blood. The sequence derives from a girl aged 5-17 years with multiple sclerosis. The V and J genes are TRBV7-9 and TRBJ2-7; no definite D call. CDR3 amino acids: CASRSTVGRSSYEQYF. Written as DNA, the CDR3 is TGTGCCAGCAGGTCCACTGTAGGACGGAGCTCCTACGAGCAGTACTTC.